These T cell receptor beta chains were read from a single sample in a study of cytomegalovirus exposure and HLA in healthy donors. Some clones are missing from TCRdb's copy, which holds only in-frame ones; the method was immunoSEQ multiplex PCR. The sample gives some 71,000 clones, roughly four fifths of which show up once; about a fifth is in the top ten. What was sequenced was PBMCs. All receptors derive from a woman younger than 45 in good health and CMV-seropositive. The CDR3 runs from the conserved cysteine through the conserved F or W. D genes are given only for firm matches. Some rows mark clone size as missing; the rest say once, few, many or name a class of expanded clone.

D,length,J,size,V,DNA,CDR3
.,13,TRBJ1-5,.,TRBV30,TGTGCCTGGAGTGCGGGGTTCAATCAGCCCCAGCATTTT,CAWSAGFNQPQHF
TRBD2,13,TRBJ2-7,.,TRBV7-2,TGTGCCAGCAGCTTCCAGCGGGACTACGAGCAGTACTTC,CASSFQRDYEQYF
TRBD2,15,TRBJ2-2,.,TRBV6-5,TGTGCCAGCAGTAAGGGACTAGTAAACACCGGGGAGCTGTTTTTT,CASSKGLVNTGELFF
TRBD1,16,TRBJ2-7,.,TRBV30,TGTGCCTGGAGTCCGATACAGGGGCGAACTTTCTACGAGCAGTACTTC,CAWSPIQGRTFYEQYF
.,14,TRBJ2-2,.,TRBV7-6,TGTGCCAGCAGCTTAGACCCAGCGGCCGGGGAGCTGTTTTTT,CASSLDPAAGELFF
TRBD2,14,TRBJ2-1,.,TRBV6-1,TGTGCCAGCAGTAGACGGGGGGGTTACAATGAGCAGTTCTTC,CASSRRGGYNEQFF
TRBD1,15,TRBJ2-7,.,TRBV6-5,TGTGCCAGCAAGGCCAAGGGACAGGCCTACTACGAGCAGTACTTC,CASKAKGQAYYEQYF
TRBD1,16,TRBJ1-5,.,TRBV28,TGTGCCAGCAGCATCGGAGGACAGGGGGGGCGTCAGCCCCAGCATTTT,CASSIGGQGGRQPQHF
.,12,TRBJ1-1,.,TRBV5-1,TGCGCCAGCAGCTTGAAGGGGGTAGTAGCTTTCTTT,CASSLKGVVAFF
TRBD2,15,TRBJ2-7,.,TRBV2,TGTGCCAGCAAAATGACTAGCGGGAGTTTCCGCGAGCAGTACTTC,CASKMTSGSFREQYF
TRBD2,13,TRBJ2-7,.,TRBV30,TGTGCCTGGAGTGTACGGCGCGGGAGCGAGCAGTACTTC,CAWSVRRGSEQYF
.,13,TRBJ2-1,.,TRBV29-1,TGCAGCGTTGGAGGGAGCGTTCTCGATGAGCAGTTCTTC,CSVGGSVLDEQFF
.,15,TRBJ1-1,.,TRBV11-2,TGTGCCAGCAGCTTAGATCCAGACATGAACACTGAAGCTTTCTTT,CASSLDPDMNTEAFF
TRBD1,15,TRBJ2-3,.,TRBV5-4,TGTGCCAGCAGCTTGCGGGACAGGCTCACAGATACGCAGTATTTT,CASSLRDRLTDTQYF
TRBD1,15,TRBJ1-2,once,TRBV4-3,TGCGCCAGCAGCGGGGACAGGGGCAAGATCTATGGCTACACCTTC,CASSGDRGKIYGYTF
TRBD2,19,TRBJ2-7,.,TRBV30,TGTGCCTGGAGTGTACTCAGGGGTCGTCGGACTAGCGGGAGTACCGAGCAGTACTTC,CAWSVLRGRRTSGSTEQYF
.,14,TRBJ2-7,.,TRBV10-3,TGTGCCATCAGTGAGTCGGTACGAGACTACGAGCAGTACTTC,CAISESVRDYEQYF
TRBD1,15,TRBJ2-6,.,TRBV2,TGTGCCAGCAGTTGGGACAGCCCTGGGGCCAACGTCCTGACTTTC,CASSWDSPGANVLTF
.,13,TRBJ1-1,.,TRBV30,TGTGCCTGGAGTCAACAGACGAACACTGAAGCTTTCTTT,CAWSQQTNTEAFF
.,13,TRBJ2-7,.,TRBV6-5,TGTGCCAGCAGTTACTGGAGGGGTGCCGAGCAGTACTTC,CASSYWRGAEQYF
TRBD1,14,TRBJ2-3,.,TRBV29-1,TGCAGCGTTGCATGGGCAGGGGGCTCGGATACGCAGTATTTT,CSVAWAGGSDTQYF
.,14,TRBJ2-5,.,TRBV7-9,TGTGCCAGCAGCGGAGGACAGTCACAAGAGACCCAGTACTTC,CASSGGQSQETQYF
.,15,TRBJ2-7,.,TRBV7-2,TGTGCCAGCAGCCACGCGTCAACGATCTCCTACGAGCAGTACTTC,CASSHASTISYEQYF
TRBD1,15,TRBJ2-7,.,TRBV6-1,TGTGCCAGCAGTGGAAGGGGGACAGGGCTGAACGAGCAGTACTTC,CASSGRGTGLNEQYF
.,14,TRBJ1-3,few,TRBV28,TGTGCCAGCAGTTTCACAGGGAGAGGAAACACCATATATTTT,CASSFTGRGNTIYF
TRBD1,15,TRBJ1-5,few,TRBV28,TGTGCCAGCAGTTTACTGGACAGGGACAATCAGCCCCAGCATTTT,CASSLLDRDNQPQHF
TRBD1,15,TRBJ2-7,.,TRBV28,TGTGCCAGCAGTTTGCCCAGACAGGGGCCCTACGAGCAGTACTTC,CASSLPRQGPYEQYF
TRBD1,13,TRBJ2-7,.,TRBV6-5,TGTGCCAGCAGCTCGACAGGGTTAGGGGAGCAGTACTTC,CASSSTGLGEQYF
.,14,TRBJ1-5,.,TRBV4-2,TGTGCCAGCAGCCAAGAAACGGGCAATCAGCCCCAGCATTTT,CASSQETGNQPQHF
TRBD2,15,TRBJ2-5,.,TRBV25-1,TGTGCCAGCAGTGAATCGGGACTAGCGGAGGAGACCCAGTACTTC,CASSESGLAEETQYF
TRBD1,16,TRBJ1-1,medium-sized,TRBV4-2,TGTGCCAGCAGCTTATTTGGGACAGGAGGAAACACTGAAGCTTTCTTT,CASSLFGTGGNTEAFF
.,16,TRBJ2-4,.,TRBV4-1,TGCGCCAGCAGCCAAGAAAACCAGCGGGCAGCATACATTCAGTACTTC,CASSQENQRAAYIQYF
.,13,TRBJ1-1,.,TRBV5-6,TGTGCCAGCAGCTTGGATCTTAACACTGAAGCTTTCTTT,CASSLDLNTEAFF
.,14,TRBJ1-4,.,TRBV6-5,TGTGCCAGCAGGCCCGGGGGGCGGGGTGAAAAACTGTTTTTT,CASRPGGRGEKLFF
.,15,TRBJ1-3,.,TRBV25-1,TGTGCCAGCAGTGGCCCCGAGATGTGGGGAAACACCATATATTTT,CASSGPEMWGNTIYF
.,12,TRBJ2-3,few,TRBV6-6,TGTGCCAGCAGTTACGGCCCAGATACGCAGTATTTT,CASSYGPDTQYF
.,15,TRBJ2-1,.,TRBV4-2,TGTGCCAGCAGCCAAGATATCGGACTAAACAATGAGCAGTTCTTC,CASSQDIGLNNEQFF
.,16,TRBJ2-3,few,TRBV4-3,TGCGCCAGCAGCCAAGGGACTTGGATAAGCACAGATACGCAGTATTTT,CASSQGTWISTDTQYF
.,14,TRBJ1-1,few,TRBV29-1,TGCAGCGTTGAAGATCCGGGAGGCTACACTGAAGCTTTCTTT,CSVEDPGGYTEAFF
.,13,TRBJ1-2,.,TRBV11-2,TGTGCCAGCAGCTTAGACCTTGTGTCCGGCTACACCTTC,CASSLDLVSGYTF
.,13,TRBJ2-5,.,TRBV2,TGTGCCAGCTCCCCCCACAACCAAGAGACCCAGTACTTC,CASSPHNQETQYF
.,13,TRBJ1-1,.,TRBV6-5,TGTGCCAGCAGTTACTCGGGCAGTACTGAAGCTTTCTTT,CASSYSGSTEAFF
TRBD1,15,TRBJ2-1,.,TRBV2,TGTGCCAGCAGGGCCGGGACAGGACCCGTGGATGAGCAGTTCTTC,CASRAGTGPVDEQFF